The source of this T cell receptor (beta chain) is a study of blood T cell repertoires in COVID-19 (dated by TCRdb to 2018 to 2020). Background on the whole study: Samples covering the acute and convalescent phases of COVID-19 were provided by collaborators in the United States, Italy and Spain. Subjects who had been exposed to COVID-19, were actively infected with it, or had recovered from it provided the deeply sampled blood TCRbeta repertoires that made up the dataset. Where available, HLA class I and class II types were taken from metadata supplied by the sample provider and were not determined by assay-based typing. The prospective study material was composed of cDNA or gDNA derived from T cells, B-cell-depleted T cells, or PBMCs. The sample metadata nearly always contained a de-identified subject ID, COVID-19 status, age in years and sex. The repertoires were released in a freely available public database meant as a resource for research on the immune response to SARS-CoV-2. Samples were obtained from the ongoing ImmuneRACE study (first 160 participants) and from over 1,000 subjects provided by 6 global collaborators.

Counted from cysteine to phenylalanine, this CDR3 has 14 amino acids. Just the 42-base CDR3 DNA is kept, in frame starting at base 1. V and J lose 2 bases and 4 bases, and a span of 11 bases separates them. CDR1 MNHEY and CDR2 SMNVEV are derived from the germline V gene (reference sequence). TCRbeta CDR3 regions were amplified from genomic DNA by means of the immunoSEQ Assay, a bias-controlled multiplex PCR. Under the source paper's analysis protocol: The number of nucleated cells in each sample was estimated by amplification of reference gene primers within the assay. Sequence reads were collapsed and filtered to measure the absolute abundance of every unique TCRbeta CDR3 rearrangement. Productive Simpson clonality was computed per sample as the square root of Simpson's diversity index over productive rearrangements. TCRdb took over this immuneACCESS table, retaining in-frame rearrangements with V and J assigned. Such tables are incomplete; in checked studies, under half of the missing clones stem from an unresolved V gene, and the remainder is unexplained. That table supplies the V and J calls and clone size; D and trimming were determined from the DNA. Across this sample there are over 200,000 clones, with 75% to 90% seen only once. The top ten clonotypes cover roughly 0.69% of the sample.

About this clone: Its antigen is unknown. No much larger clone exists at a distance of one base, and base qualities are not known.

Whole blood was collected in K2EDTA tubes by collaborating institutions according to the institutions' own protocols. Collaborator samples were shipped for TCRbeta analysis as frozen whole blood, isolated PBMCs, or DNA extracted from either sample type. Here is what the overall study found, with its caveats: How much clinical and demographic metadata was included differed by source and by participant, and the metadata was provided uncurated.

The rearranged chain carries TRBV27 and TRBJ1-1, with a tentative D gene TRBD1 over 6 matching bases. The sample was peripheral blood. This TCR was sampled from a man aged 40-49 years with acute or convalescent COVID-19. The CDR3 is CASSLETGFTEAFF. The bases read TGTGCCAGCAGTTTAGAAACAGGGTTCACTGAAGCTTTCTTT.